This TCR beta chain was captured by sequencing in a study of human T cells and chemical hapten exposure. In the study overall: Epicutaneous patch tests delivered 0.01% DPC to the upper back, with evaluation at 6 days. Regarding the study as a whole: Alopecia in all donors means immunity may differ from healthy individuals. With regard to DPC sensitization, TCRs above 1 in 1000 frequency did not change.

As for this clonotype: The target antigen is unknown.

Individual cDNA molecules received unique molecular identifiers in the library. One entry per CDR3 protein, called by TCRdb with MiXCR from the RACE reads. The sample consists of 340,000 or so distinct CDR3 sequences, roughly 6.9% of them appearing once. The V end lost 2 bases, the J end lost 2 bases, and 13 bases lay between the germline ends. In germline, CDR1 is SGHTA, CDR2 FQGNSA. CDR3 size: 16 residues. As to time point: patch test 1, 2 weeks after DPC sensitization. Noted treatment: therapeutic diphenylcyclopropenone sensitization with weekly scalp DPC. The sequencing used whole blood, collected in connection with sensitization to the hapten diphenylcyclopropenone (DPC). This TCR derives from a woman aged 18-29 years with alopecia areata. Some clones in this sample may be carry-over from other donors' samples. The chain is built from TRBV7-2 and TRBJ2-1; either TRBD1 or TRBD2 may fit D (5 bases each). The CDR3 loop reads CASSLISGTTYNEQFF. In nucleotides, the CDR3 is TGTGCCAGCAGCTTAATCTCGGGGACCACCTACAATGAGCAGTTCTTC.